Sequencing of this T cell receptor (beta chain) was carried out in a study of CD8+ T cells in alopecia areata. Study at large: Each day, treated patients took oral tofacitinib twice, at 5 to 10 mg per dose. Study findings and constraints: Expanded CD8+ clones among the top 100, as well as scalp clonality, were significantly decreased by tofacitinib.

Treatment denoted: oral pan-JAK inhibitor, 5-10 mg twice daily. Trimming cost V 6 bases and J 5 bases, with 16 bases left between them. From germline, CDR1 is SGHVS and CDR2 FNYEAQ. This CDR3 is built from 15 residues. RNA extraction was followed by reverse transcription into cDNA, which acted as the sequencing template. Measured with immunoSEQ multiplex PCR; TCRdb has only the in-frame clones, and not every one. Of about 110,000 clones listed, 80% to 85% are singletons. This clone is a singleton in its sample. Its specificity is not known. V and J are TRBV7-6 and TRBJ1-4; D unresolved. The sequence derives from a human donor with alopecia areata. The specimen was CD8+ T cells sorted from blood, collected at week 24, from a patient treated with tofacitinib. The CDR3, as DNA: TGTGCCAGCAGTGGGCCGGGCACACCCAATGAAAAACTGTTTTTT. Translation: CASSGPGTPNEKLFF.